This is a list of T cell receptor beta chains from one sample in a study of blood T cell repertoires in COVID-19. Generated by immunoSEQ multiplex PCR, the TCRdb table keeps only in-frame clones and is missing some. This table has 200,000 to 300,000 clones, about nine tenths appearing once. Sequenced material: PBMCs or T cells enriched from blood (not recorded which). These receptors originate from a woman aged 40 to 50 with acute COVID-19. Each CDR3 is given with its conserved first and last residue. Fields, in order: clone size, V gene, D gene, CDR3 length, J gene, CDR3 DNA, CDR3 protein. A D gene is named only where the DNA matches it firmly. Clone size is shown for a subset of rows, as once, few, many or a class of expanded clone.

NA,TRBV5-1,TRBD1,15,TRBJ2-1,TGCGCCAGCAGCTTAGGGACAGGTACATACAATGAGCAGTTCTTC,CASSLGTGTYNEQFF
NA,TRBV30,NA,13,TRBJ2-1,TGTGCCTGGAGTTATTATCGGGGCAATGAGCAGTTCTTC,CAWSYYRGNEQFF
NA,TRBV19,TRBD1,16,TRBJ1-2,TGTGCCAGTAGTATAGATCAAGGGGGACAGGGGAACGGCTACACCTTC,CASSIDQGGQGNGYTF
NA,TRBV3-1/TRBV3-2,NA,13,TRBJ2-7,TGTGCCAGCAGCCAAGGAGGGTTCTACGAGCAGTACTTC,CASSQGGFYEQYF
NA,TRBV10-1,NA,13,TRBJ1-2,TGCGCCAGCAGTGAGTTTGGGACATACGGCTACACCTTC,CASSEFGTYGYTF
NA,TRBV4-3,NA,14,TRBJ1-2,TGCGCCAGCAGCCCCCTCGGGAGGGAGTATGGCTACACCTTC,CASSPLGREYGYTF
NA,TRBV3-1/TRBV3-2,NA,16,TRBJ2-3,TGTGCCAGCAGGCTAACTACCCCTTCCTCCACAGATACGCAGTATTTT,CASRLTTPSSTDTQYF
NA,TRBV11-3,TRBD2,18,TRBJ2-5,TGTGCCAGCAGTTCCCTTGGGACTAGCGGGAGAAGGGGAGAGACCCAGTACTTC,CASSSLGTSGRRGETQYF
NA,TRBV6-2/TRBV6-3,TRBD1,16,TRBJ1-5,TGTGCCAGCAGTTACGGGGGACAGGGTCTGGGTCAGCCCCAGCATTTT,CASSYGGQGLGQPQHF
NA,TRBV19,TRBD1,15,TRBJ1-1,TGTGCCAGTAGCTTTTCAGGGGGCCTTGACACTGAAGCTTTCTTT,CASSFSGGLDTEAFF
NA,TRBV21-1,NA,16,TRBJ2-3,TGTGCCAGCAGCAAAGCCGAGGGAATAAGCACAGATACGCAGTATTTT,CASSKAEGISTDTQYF
NA,TRBV28,NA,14,TRBJ1-2,TGTGCCAGCAGTTTATTCAAGGACAGCTATGGCTACACCTTC,CASSLFKDSYGYTF
NA,TRBV7-9,NA,13,TRBJ1-5,TGTGCCAGCAGCTCTCGGGATAATCAGCCCCAGCATTTT,CASSSRDNQPQHF
NA,TRBV11-2,NA,13,TRBJ2-3,TGTGCCAGCAGCTTAGTGTCTCCAGATACGCAGTATTTT,CASSLVSPDTQYF
few,TRBV7-2,NA,15,TRBJ1-6,TGTGCCAGCAGCCTACCGAACAGGGTTAGTTCACCCCTCCACTTT,CASSLPNRVSSPLHF
NA,TRBV10-3,TRBD2,16,TRBJ2-7,TGTGCCATCAGTGATGTTGTCGGGGGGGCTTCTGGGGAGCAGTACTTC,CAISDVVGGASGEQYF
NA,TRBV11-2,NA,17,TRBJ1-2,TGTGCCAGCAGCTTAGATACCTTGGTAGCGGAAAACTATGGCTACACCTTC,CASSLDTLVAENYGYTF
NA,TRBV27,NA,15,TRBJ2-5,TGTGCCAGCAGCCGTGGAAGGGGGGGTATGGGGACCCAGTACTTC,CASSRGRGGMGTQYF
NA,TRBV19,TRBD1,15,TRBJ1-6,TGTGCCAGTAGTATTTCCGGGACAGGGAACACACCCCTCCACTTT,CASSISGTGNTPLHF
NA,TRBV10-3,NA,14,TRBJ1-2,TGTGCCATCAGTGTGATTCCCGCGTCCGAGGGCTACACCTTC,CAISVIPASEGYTF
NA,TRBV18,TRBD1,15,TRBJ1-2,TGTGCCAGCTCACCAGGACAGGGGCCCCACTATGGCTACACCTTC,CASSPGQGPHYGYTF
NA,TRBV6-5,TRBD1,15,TRBJ1-6,TGTGCCAGCAGTTACGGGACAGGTTATAATTCACCCCTCCACTTT,CASSYGTGYNSPLHF
NA,TRBV9,NA,15,TRBJ1-2,TGTGCCAGCAGCCCCCAAGGGGTGACGGGCTATGGCTACACCTTC,CASSPQGVTGYGYTF
NA,TRBV15,NA,13,TRBJ2-7,TGTGCCACCAGCAGAGATAAGGCGAGGGAGCAGTACTTC,CATSRDKAREQYF
NA,TRBV18,NA,16,TRBJ1-5,TGTGCCAGCTCACCCTTAACGAGGGGGGGGAATCAGCCCCAGCATTTT,CASSPLTRGGNQPQHF
once,TRBV7-7,TRBD1,17,TRBJ2-6,TGTGCCAGCAGGGCCGGGACAGGGGGCTCTGGGGCCAACGTCCTGACTTTC,CASRAGTGGSGANVLTF
NA,TRBV7-2,TRBD2,15,TRBJ2-7,TGTGCCAGCAGCGTAACTAGCGGGGGGGCCTACGAGCAGTACTTC,CASSVTSGGAYEQYF
NA,TRBV19,TRBD1,15,TRBJ1-5,TGTGCCAGTAGTGGGACAGGGCAAAGCAATCAGCCCCAGCATTTT,CASSGTGQSNQPQHF
NA,TRBV11-2,TRBD1,14,TRBJ2-5,TGTGCCAGCAGCACGGACAGGGTAGCACAGACCCAGTACTTC,CASSTDRVAQTQYF
NA,TRBV6-5,TRBD2,15,TRBJ2-1,TGTGCCAGCAGTTATTCCCGACTAGCGGAAAATGAGCAGTTCTTC,CASSYSRLAENEQFF
NA,TRBV9,NA,11,TRBJ2-7,TGTGCCAGCAGCGTAGCCAACGAGCAGTACTTC,CASSVANEQYF
NA,TRBV29-1,NA,12,TRBJ2-5,TGCAGCGGCGGGACGGGGGAAGAGACCCAGTACTTC,CSGGTGEETQYF
NA,TRBV2,NA,13,TRBJ1-1,TGTGCCAGCAGTGGTCAGAAGAACACTGAAGCTTTCTTT,CASSGQKNTEAFF
NA,TRBV11-2,NA,14,TRBJ1-2,TGTGCCAGCAGTTCGAATCTCGCGGACTATGGCTACACCTTC,CASSSNLADYGYTF
NA,TRBV18,NA,16,TRBJ1-5,TGTGCCAGCTCACCGATCAGGGTTGGGGCCAATCAGCCCCAGCATTTT,CASSPIRVGANQPQHF
NA,TRBV6-5,TRBD1,15,TRBJ1-5,TGTGCCAGCAGTTACCCTCCGGGACAGGGTCAGCCCCAGCATTTT,CASSYPPGQGQPQHF
NA,TRBV2,TRBD2,15,TRBJ2-3,TGTGCCAGCAGCGGCCTAGCGGGGGGGACAGATACGCAGTATTTT,CASSGLAGGTDTQYF
NA,TRBV7-2,NA,14,TRBJ1-1,TGTGCCAGCAGCTTAGCGGGCCGTCAGGCTGAAGCTTTCTTT,CASSLAGRQAEAFF
NA,TRBV7-2,NA,14,TRBJ2-3,TGTGCCAGCAGCTTGACGGGAACCCCACGGGCGCAGTATTTT,CASSLTGTPRAQYF
NA,TRBV12-3/TRBV12-4,NA,13,TRBJ1-5,TGTGCCAGCACCTGGAGGGGAGGACAGCCCCAGCATTTT,CASTWRGGQPQHF
NA,TRBV24-1,TRBD2,18,TRBJ2-3,TGTGCCACCAGTGATCCTAGACTAGCGGGGCTGGTTACAGATACGCAGTATTTT,CATSDPRLAGLVTDTQYF
NA,TRBV5-6,TRBD1,14,TRBJ1-5,TGTGCCAGCAGCTTGGGACAGGGAAGTCAGCCCCAGCATTTT,CASSLGQGSQPQHF
NA,TRBV6-2/TRBV6-3,TRBD2,13,TRBJ2-1,TGTGCCAGCAGTCGGGGGGAGTTTAATGAGCAGTTCTTC,CASSRGEFNEQFF
NA,TRBV3-1/TRBV3-2,TRBD1,16,TRBJ1-6,TGTGCCAGCAGCCAAGAGGGACAGGGCGGCAATTCACCCCTCCACTTT,CASSQEGQGGNSPLHF
NA,TRBV10-2,NA,14,TRBJ2-7,TGCGCCAGCAGTGGACTAGGCCTATCCTACGAGCAGTACTTC,CASSGLGLSYEQYF
NA,TRBV6-6,NA,17,TRBJ1-3,TGTGCCAGCAGTCGAAGGACGCAGGGAGCGGGTGGAAACACCATATATTTT,CASSRRTQGAGGNTIYF
NA,TRBV9,TRBD2,16,TRBJ2-3,TGTGCCAGCAGCACCCACGGTAGCGGGGGGGCCCTTACGCAGTATTTT,CASSTHGSGGALTQYF
once,TRBV7-8,TRBD1,16,TRBJ2-5,TGTGCCAGCAGCTTAACCCCGGGACAGGGTCGGGAGACCCAGTACTTC,CASSLTPGQGRETQYF
NA,TRBV19,NA,13,TRBJ2-7,TGTGCCAGTAGTACGCCACACGGAGGCGAGCAGTACTTC,CASSTPHGGEQYF
NA,TRBV12-3/TRBV12-4,NA,13,TRBJ1-1,TGTGCCAGCAGTTTATTAGGAGTCCCTGAAGCTTTCTTT,CASSLLGVPEAFF
NA,TRBV20-1,NA,11,TRBJ1-1,TGCAGTGCGCGACGCAGGTCTGAAGCTTTCTTT,CSARRRSEAFF
NA,TRBV5-4,TRBD2,16,TRBJ2-7,TGTGCCAGCAGCTTGGGTCTAGCGGGGGGACCCTACGAGCAGTACTTC,CASSLGLAGGPYEQYF
NA,TRBV2,NA,15,TRBJ1-3,TGTGCCAGCAGTGAAGCTCGGGGCTCTGGAAACACCATATATTTT,CASSEARGSGNTIYF
NA,TRBV3-1/TRBV3-2,NA,14,TRBJ1-5,TGTGCCAGCAGCCTTAGCGGGAGCAATCAGCCCCAGCATTTT,CASSLSGSNQPQHF
NA,TRBV5-1,TRBD1,14,TRBJ1-5,TGCGCCAGCAGCGCCGGGACAGGGAATCAGCCCCAGCATTTT,CASSAGTGNQPQHF